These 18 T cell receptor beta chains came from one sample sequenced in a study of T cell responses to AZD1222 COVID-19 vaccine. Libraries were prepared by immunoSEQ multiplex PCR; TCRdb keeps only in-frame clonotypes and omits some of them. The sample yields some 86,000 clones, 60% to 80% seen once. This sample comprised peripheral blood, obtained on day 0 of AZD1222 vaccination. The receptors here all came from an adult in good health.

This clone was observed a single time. This CDR3 is CASTSDRVGYTF. CDR3 DNA: TGTGCCAGCACTTCAGACAGGGTAGGCTACACCTTC. The genes are TRBV28 and TRBJ1-2; 7 bases fit TRBD1. The germline V gene encodes CDR1 MDHEN and CDR2 SYDVKM. CDR3 length equals 12 residues. Trimming took 7 bases from V and 8 from J; bases not matched to a gene: 7.

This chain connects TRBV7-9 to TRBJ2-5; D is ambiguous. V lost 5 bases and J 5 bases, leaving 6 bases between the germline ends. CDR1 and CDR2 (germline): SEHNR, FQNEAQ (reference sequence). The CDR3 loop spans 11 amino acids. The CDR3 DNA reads TGTGCCAGCAGCCTAACGGAGACCCAGTACTTC. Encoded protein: CASSLTETQYF. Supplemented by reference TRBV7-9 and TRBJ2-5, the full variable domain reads DTGVSQNPRHKITKRGQNVTFRCDPISEHNRLYWYRQTLGQGPEFLTYFQNEAQLEKSRLLSDRFSAERPKGSFSTLEIQRTEQGDSAMYLCASSLTETQYFGPGTRLLVL.

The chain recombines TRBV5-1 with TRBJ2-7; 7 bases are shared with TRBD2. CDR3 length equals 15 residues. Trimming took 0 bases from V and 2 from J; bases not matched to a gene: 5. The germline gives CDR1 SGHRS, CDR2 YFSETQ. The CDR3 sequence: CASSLGEGLTYEQYF. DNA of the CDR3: TGCGCCAGCAGCTTGGGGGAGGGGCTAACCTACGAGCAGTACTTC.

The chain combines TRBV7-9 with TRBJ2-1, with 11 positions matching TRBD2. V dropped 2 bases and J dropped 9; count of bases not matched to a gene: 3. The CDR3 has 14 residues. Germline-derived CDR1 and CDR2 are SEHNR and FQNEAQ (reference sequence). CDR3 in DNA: TGTGCCAGCAGCTTAAGCCTAGCGGGGGGTGAGCAGTTCTTC. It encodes CASSLSLAGGEQFF.

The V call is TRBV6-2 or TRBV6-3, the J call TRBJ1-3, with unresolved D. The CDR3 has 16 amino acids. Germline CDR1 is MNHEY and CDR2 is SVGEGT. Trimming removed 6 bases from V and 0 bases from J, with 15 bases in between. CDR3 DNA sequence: TGTGCCAGCAGCCCTTCGAGGACCTACTCTGGAAACACCATATATTTT. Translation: CASSPSRTYSGNTIYF.

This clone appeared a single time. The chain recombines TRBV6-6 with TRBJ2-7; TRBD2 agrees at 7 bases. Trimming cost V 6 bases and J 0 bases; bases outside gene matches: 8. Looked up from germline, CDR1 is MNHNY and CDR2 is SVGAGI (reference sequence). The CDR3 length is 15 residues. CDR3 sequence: CASRYGREFSYEQYF. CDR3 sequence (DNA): TGTGCCAGCAGATACGGGCGGGAGTTCTCCTACGAGCAGTACTTC.

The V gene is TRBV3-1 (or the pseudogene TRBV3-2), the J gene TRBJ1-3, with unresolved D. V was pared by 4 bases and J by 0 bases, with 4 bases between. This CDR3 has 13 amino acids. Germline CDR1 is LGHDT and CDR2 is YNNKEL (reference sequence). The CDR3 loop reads CASSRSSGNTIYF. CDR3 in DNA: TGTGCCAGCAGCCGGAGCTCTGGAAACACCATATATTTT.

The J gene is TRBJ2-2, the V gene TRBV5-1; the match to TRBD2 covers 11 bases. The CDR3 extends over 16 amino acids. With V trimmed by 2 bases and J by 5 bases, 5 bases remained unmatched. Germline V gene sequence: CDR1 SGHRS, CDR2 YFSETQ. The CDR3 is CASSLKGTSGTGELFF. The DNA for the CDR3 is TGCGCCAGCAGCTTAAAGGGGACTAGCGGTACCGGGGAGCTGTTTTTT.

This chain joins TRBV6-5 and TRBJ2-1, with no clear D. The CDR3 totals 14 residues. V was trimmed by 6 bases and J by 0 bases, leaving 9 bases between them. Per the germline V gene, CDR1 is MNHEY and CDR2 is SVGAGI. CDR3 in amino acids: CASSRMSSYNEQFF. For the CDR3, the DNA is TGTGCCAGCAGCCGGATGAGCTCCTACAATGAGCAGTTCTTC.

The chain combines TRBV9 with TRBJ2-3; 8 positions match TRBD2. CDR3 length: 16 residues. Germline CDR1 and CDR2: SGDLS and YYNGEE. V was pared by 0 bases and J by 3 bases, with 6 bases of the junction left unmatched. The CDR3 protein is CASSVGAGGGTDTQYF. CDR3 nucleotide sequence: TGTGCCAGCAGCGTAGGGGCGGGAGGTGGAACAGATACGCAGTATTTT.

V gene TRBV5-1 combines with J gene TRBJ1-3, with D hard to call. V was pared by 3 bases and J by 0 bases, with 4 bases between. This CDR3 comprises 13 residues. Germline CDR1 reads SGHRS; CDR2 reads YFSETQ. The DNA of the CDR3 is TGCGCCAGCAGCTCGGCCTCTGGAAACACCATATATTTT. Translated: CASSSASGNTIYF.

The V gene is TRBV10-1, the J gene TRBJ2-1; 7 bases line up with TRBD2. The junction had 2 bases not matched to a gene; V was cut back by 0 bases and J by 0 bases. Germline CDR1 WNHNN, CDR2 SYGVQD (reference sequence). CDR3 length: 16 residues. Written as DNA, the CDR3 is TGCGCCAGCAGTGAGTCTGGCGGGAGCTCCTACAATGAGCAGTTCTTC. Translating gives CASSESGGSSYNEQFF.

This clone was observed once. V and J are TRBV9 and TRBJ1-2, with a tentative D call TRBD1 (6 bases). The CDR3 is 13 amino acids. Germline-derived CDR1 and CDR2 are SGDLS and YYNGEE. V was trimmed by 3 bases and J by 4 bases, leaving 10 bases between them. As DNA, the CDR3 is TGTGCCAGCAGCGGGCAGGGGATCTATGGCTACACCTTC. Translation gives CASSGQGIYGYTF. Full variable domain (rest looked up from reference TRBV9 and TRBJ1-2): DSGVTQTPKHLITATGQRVTLRCSPRSGDLSVYWYQQSLDQGLQFLIQYYNGEERAKGNILERFSAQQFPDLHSELNLSSLELGDSALYFCASSGQGIYGYTFGSGTRLTVV.

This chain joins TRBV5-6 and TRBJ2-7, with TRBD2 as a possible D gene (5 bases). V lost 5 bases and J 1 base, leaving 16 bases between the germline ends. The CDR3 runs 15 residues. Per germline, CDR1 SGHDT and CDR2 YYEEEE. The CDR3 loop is CASSWWGEPSYEQYF. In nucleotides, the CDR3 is TGTGCCAGCAGTTGGTGGGGAGAACCATCCTACGAGCAGTACTTC.

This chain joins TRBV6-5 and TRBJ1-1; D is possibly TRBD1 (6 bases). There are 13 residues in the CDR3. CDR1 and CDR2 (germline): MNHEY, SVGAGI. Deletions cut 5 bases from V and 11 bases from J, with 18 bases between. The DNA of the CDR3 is TGTGCCAGCAGTCCAGGACAGACGGGTCTTGCTTTCTTT. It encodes CASSPGQTGLAFF.

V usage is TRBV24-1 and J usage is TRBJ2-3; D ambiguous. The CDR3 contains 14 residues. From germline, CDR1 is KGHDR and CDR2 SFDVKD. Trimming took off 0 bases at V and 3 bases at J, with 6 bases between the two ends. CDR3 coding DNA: TGTGCCACCAGTGATTTGCAGGCGACAGATACGCAGTATTTT. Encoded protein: CATSDLQATDTQYF.

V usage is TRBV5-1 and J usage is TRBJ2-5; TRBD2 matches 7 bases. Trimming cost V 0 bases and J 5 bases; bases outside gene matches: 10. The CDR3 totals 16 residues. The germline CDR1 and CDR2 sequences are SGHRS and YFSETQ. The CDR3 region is CASSLEASGPRETQYF. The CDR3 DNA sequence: TGCGCCAGCAGCTTGGAGGCTAGCGGCCCTCGGGAGACCCAGTACTTC.

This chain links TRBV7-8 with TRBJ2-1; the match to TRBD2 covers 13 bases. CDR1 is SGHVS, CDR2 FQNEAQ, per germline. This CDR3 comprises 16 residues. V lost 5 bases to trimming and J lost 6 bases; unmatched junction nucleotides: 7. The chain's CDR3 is CASSKGTSGMVNEQFF. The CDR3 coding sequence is TGTGCCAGCAGCAAGGGGACTAGCGGGATGGTCAATGAGCAGTTCTTC.